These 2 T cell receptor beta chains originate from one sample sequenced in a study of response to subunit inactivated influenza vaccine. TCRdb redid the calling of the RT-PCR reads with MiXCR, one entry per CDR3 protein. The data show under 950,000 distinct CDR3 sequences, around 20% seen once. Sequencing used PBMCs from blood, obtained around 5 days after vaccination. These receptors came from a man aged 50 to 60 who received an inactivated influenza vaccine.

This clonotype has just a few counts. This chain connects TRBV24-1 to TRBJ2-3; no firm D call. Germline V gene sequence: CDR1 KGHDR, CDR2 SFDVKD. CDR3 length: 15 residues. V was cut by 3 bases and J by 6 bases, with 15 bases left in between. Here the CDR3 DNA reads TGTGCCACCAGTGATCTCCTTGGTTACCCCGATACGCAGTATTTT. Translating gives CATSDLLGYPDTQYF.

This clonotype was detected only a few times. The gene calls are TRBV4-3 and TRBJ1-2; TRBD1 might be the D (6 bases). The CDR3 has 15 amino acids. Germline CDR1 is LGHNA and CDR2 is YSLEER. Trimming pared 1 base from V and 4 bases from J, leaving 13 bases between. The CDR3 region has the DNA TGCGCCAGCAGCCAAGGTGTGTCAGGGGCCTATGGCTACACCTTC. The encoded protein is CASSQGVSGAYGYTF.